The present T cell receptor beta chain was sequenced within a study of breast tumors, draining lymph nodes, adjacent tissues. Study results and caveats: Tumor repertoires ranked between lymph nodes and nontumor tissue in diversity, with V and J gene preferences. That most tumor T cells come from lymph nodes remained unproven. Most tumor T cells seemingly derive from lymph node, then expand in tumor. Luminal-like breast cancer showed significantly higher tumor–nontumor repertoire similarity than basal-like.

This clonotype was seen repeatedly, ten times or more. The target antigen is unknown. Axillary draining lymph nodes of breast cancer patients supplied the node samples. Each CDR3 protein is one row after TCRdb ran MiXCR on the multiplex PCR reads. The repertoire consists of around 190,000 distinct CDR3 sequences, with about 33% occurring once and the leading ten covering around 4.5%. The source is a female donor with breast cancer. Some clones in this sample may be carry-over from other donors' samples. Sequenced: axillary lymph node tissue.

The CDR3 region has the DNA TGTGCCAGCAGCCAAGATCAAGTCGGGACAGGGGGCATCGAGCAGTACTTC. It encodes CASSQDQVGTGGIEQYF. The V and J genes are TRBV14 and TRBJ2-7, with 12 bases matching TRBD1. CDR1 SGHDN and CDR2 FVKESK come from the germline V gene. After removal of 0 bases from V and 6 bases from J, the junction contained 9 bases not matched to a gene. The CDR3 spans 17 residues.